This is a list of T cell receptor beta chains from one sample in a study of T cells after yellow fever vaccination. TCRdb reprocessed the 5' RACE reads with MiXCR, giving one entry per CDR3 protein. The repertoire consists of 450,000 to 650,000 distinct CDR3 sequences, with 20% to 25% occurring once and the leading ten covering about 16%. This specimen was PBMCs, taken roughly 20 days after the first yellow fever vaccination. Receptors originate from a man younger than 30 who received the YFV17D yellow fever vaccine. Both conserved end residues are part of each CDR3. A D gene is named only where the DNA matches it firmly. Clone size is given for some rows only: seen once, a few or many times, or a class if the clone is expanded.

few	TRBJ1-1	-	TRBV4-1	TGCGCCAGCAGCCAACAAGAACCGGTTTACACTGAAGCTTTCTTT	CASSQQEPVYTEAFF
-	TRBJ1-1	TRBD1	TRBV13	TGTGCCAGCAGCCTCGGGACAGGTGAAACTGAAGCTTTCTTT	CASSLGTGETEAFF
-	TRBJ2-1	TRBD2	TRBV6-2/TRBV6-3	TGTGCCAGCACCCAAGCGGGGGGGCCCTTAAAGGAGCAGTTCTTC	CASTQAGGPLKEQFF
few	TRBJ2-1	-	TRBV20-1	TGCAGTGCTCCTCGGGGGAACAATGAGCAGTTCTTC	CSAPRGNNEQFF
-	TRBJ2-5	-	TRBV9	TGTGCCAGCAGCACACGGATTGGGACGATGTTCGAGACCCAGTACTTC	CASSTRIGTMFETQYF
-	TRBJ1-2	-	TRBV7-2	TGTGCCAGCAGCTTAGGGATTCAAACAAATGGCTACACCTTC	CASSLGIQTNGYTF
-	TRBJ2-5	TRBD1	TRBV20-1	TGCAGTGCTAGAGATCCCTGGACAGGGGGCGGCCAAGAGACCCAGTACTTC	CSARDPWTGGGQETQYF
few	TRBJ2-3	TRBD2	TRBV20-1	TGCAGTGCTAGAGATCGAGTAGCGGGGGGGCTAGATACGCAGTATTTT	CSARDRVAGGLDTQYF
many	TRBJ1-2	-	TRBV9	TGTGCCAGCAGCGTAGCAGGGCAGAACTATGGCTACACCTTC	CASSVAGQNYGYTF
few	TRBJ2-4	-	TRBV29-1	TGCAGCGTTGACAGGTTCCCCGGGGAGCTAGCCAAAAACATTCAGTACTTC	CSVDRFPGELAKNIQYF
many	TRBJ1-2	TRBD1	TRBV4-3	TGCGCCAGCAGCCGGGGACAGGGAAACTATGGCTACACCTTC	CASSRGQGNYGYTF
-	TRBJ1-1	-	TRBV6-6	TGTGCCAGCAGTTACGGCCAAGGCACTGAAGCTTTCTTT	CASSYGQGTEAFF
-	TRBJ1-2	-	TRBV30	TGTGCCTGGAGGGGCTGGGACGTCTCCAACTATGGCTACACCTTC	CAWRGWDVSNYGYTF
once	TRBJ1-5	-	TRBV10-3	TGTGCCATCAGTGAGGGTCGGGGACGGACTAGCAATCAGCCCCAGCATTTT	CAISEGRGRTSNQPQHF
once	TRBJ2-7	-	TRBV28	TGTGCCAGCGGGCCCGACAGCATTCAATCCTACGAGCAGTACTTC	CASGPDSIQSYEQYF
-	TRBJ1-3	-	TRBV29-1	TGCAGCGTATGGGACACCCTTGGAAACACCATATATTTT	CSVWDTLGNTIYF
-	TRBJ2-1	-	TRBV12-5	TGTGCTAGTGGTTCCCGGCCCCTGTACAATGAGCAGTTCTTC	CASGSRPLYNEQFF
-	TRBJ2-3	-	TRBV9	TGTGCCAGCAGCGTAGGATCACCGGCCGAGGCGCAGTATTTT	CASSVGSPAEAQYF
few	TRBJ1-6	-	TRBV5-1	TGCGCCAGCAGCTGGGGCGCCGGAGGGTGGAATTCACCCCTCCACTTT	CASSWGAGGWNSPLHF
few	TRBJ2-5	-	TRBV12-3/TRBV12-4	TGTGCCAGCACCCCCCGGAACCAAGGACAAGAGACCCAGTACTTC	CASTPRNQGQETQYF
many	TRBJ1-1	-	TRBV5-5	TGTGCCAGCAGCTTAGGGCCCCCCGGGGGCACTGAAGCTTTCTTT	CASSLGPPGGTEAFF
many	TRBJ1-1	-	TRBV5-5	TGTGCCAGCAGGTCGATTAGGGGAGGAGTACGCGCTTTCTTT	CASRSIRGGVRAFF
few	TRBJ1-2	-	TRBV5-1	TGCGCCAGCAGCTTGCGAGCCGAGGGTGGCTACACCTTC	CASSLRAEGGYTF
-	TRBJ1-5	TRBD1	TRBV10-3	TGTGCCACCGGACAGGGTAGCAATCAGCCCCAGCATTTT	CATGQGSNQPQHF
-	TRBJ2-7	-	TRBV7-9	TGTGCCAGCAGCTCAGTAGTCTCCTACGAGCAGTACTTC	CASSSVVSYEQYF
-	TRBJ1-1	-	TRBV29-1	TGCAGCGTTGAAACAGGGATGAACACTGAAGCTTTCTTT	CSVETGMNTEAFF
-	TRBJ2-3	TRBD2	TRBV27	TGTGCCAGCAGTTTTTCTAGCGGGGGGGCTTATACGCAGTATTTT	CASSFSSGGAYTQYF
few	TRBJ1-2	-	TRBV28	TGTGCCAGCAGTTTCGGGTTGGTGAGGGGCTACACCTTC	CASSFGLVRGYTF
-	TRBJ2-1	TRBD2	TRBV18	TGTGCCAGCTCACCACCGTCTAGCGGGGCCTACAATGAGCAGTTCTTC	CASSPPSSGAYNEQFF
-	TRBJ2-5	-	TRBV6-5	TGTGCCAGCAGTTACTCGATCTGGCGAATGGGGGAGACCCAGTACTTC	CASSYSIWRMGETQYF
-	TRBJ1-6	-	TRBV10-3	TGTGCCATCAGGGAGCGGATGGGGGATTCACCCCTCCACTTT	CAIRERMGDSPLHF
many	TRBJ2-2	-	TRBV10-3	TGTGCCATCACCCAGGATCACGGGGAGCTGTTTTTT	CAITQDHGELFF
-	TRBJ2-7	TRBD2	TRBV5-1	TGCGCCAGCAGCTCCCCCCTTTCTAGCGGGGGGGACGAGCAGTACTTC	CASSSPLSSGGDEQYF
few	TRBJ2-2	TRBD2	TRBV6-5	TGTGCCAGCAGTTACTCGAAACGACTAGCGGGGGGCGGGGAGCTGTTTTTT	CASSYSKRLAGGGELFF
once	TRBJ2-3	TRBD2	TRBV4-1	TGCGCCAGCAGCCAAATCTTCGTGGTAGCGGGTTTTTCAAGCACAGATACGCAGTATTTT	CASSQIFVVAGFSSTDTQYF
many	TRBJ2-3	-	TRBV28	TGTGCCAGCAGTTTAAGACTTGGCACAGATACGCAGTATTTT	CASSLRLGTDTQYF
-	TRBJ1-5	-	TRBV20-1	TGCAGTGCTAGGCCGGGGCAGAGCAATCAGCCCCAGCATTTT	CSARPGQSNQPQHF
-	TRBJ1-5	TRBD1	TRBV7-2	TGTGCCAGCAGCCACAGGGGATCCCATCAGCCCCAGCATTTT	CASSHRGSHQPQHF
few	TRBJ2-5	TRBD1	TRBV12-3/TRBV12-4	TGTGCCAGCAGTCGGACAGGGGGTAAGGGAGAGACCCAGTACTTC	CASSRTGGKGETQYF
few	TRBJ2-3	-	TRBV28	TGTGCCAGCATCCCATCCCCAGGGGGCACAGATACGCAGTATTTT	CASIPSPGGTDTQYF
few	TRBJ2-1	-	TRBV9	TGTGCCAGCAGCGTTCCGGAAAGGAATGAGCAGTTCTTC	CASSVPERNEQFF
few	TRBJ2-5	TRBD2	TRBV4-1	TGCGCCAGCAGCCAACTAGCGGGGGGGAACCAAGAGACCCAGTACTTC	CASSQLAGGNQETQYF
few	TRBJ2-2	TRBD1	TRBV12-3/TRBV12-4	TGTGCCAGCAGCTCCGGGACAGGGGAACCCGGGGAGCTGTTTTTT	CASSSGTGEPGELFF
-	TRBJ1-6	TRBD1	TRBV6-1	TGTGCCAGCAGTCTCCCCCTAACAGGGGTCACCTATAATTCACCCCTCCACTTT	CASSLPLTGVTYNSPLHF
few	TRBJ1-4	-	TRBV7-2	TGTGCCAGCAGCTTCGGAGGGCTTGGAGAAAAACTGTTTTTT	CASSFGGLGEKLFF
-	TRBJ2-6	-	TRBV12-3/TRBV12-4	TGTGCCAGCAGGCCATACCATCGGGAATCTGGGGCCAACGTCCTGACTTTC	CASRPYHRESGANVLTF
-	TRBJ1-3	-	TRBV7-2	TGTGCCAGCGGCGGACGGCCCGCCTCTGGAAACACCATATATTTT	CASGGRPASGNTIYF
-	TRBJ1-2	-	TRBV7-9	TGTGCCAGCAGCTCCCGGACCCGACCGGGCTATGGCTACACCTTC	CASSSRTRPGYGYTF
few	TRBJ1-1	TRBD1	TRBV5-1	TGCGCCAGCTGGCATGGACAGGGCGCCATCGCCGAAGCTTTCTTT	CASWHGQGAIAEAFF
few	TRBJ1-2	TRBD1	TRBV5-4	TGTGCCAGCAGCCGCGGGACAGACCCTAGTGGCTACACCTTC	CASSRGTDPSGYTF